The 21 T cell receptor beta chains listed next were all sequenced from one sample in a study of T-cell memory formation after mild COVID-19. TCRdb recomputed calls from the 5' RACE reads with MiXCR, one row per CDR3 protein. This table holds 30,000 to 50,000 distinct CDR3 sequences, 6% to 7.5% found once. Sequencing used PBMCs or a T cell subset sorted from them (not recorded which). These receptors originate from an adult who had mild COVID-19 (a few samples of this study predate the infection). Cell type and time point are not known.

This clonotype was recorded many times. The rearrangement links TRBV6-1 to TRBJ2-2, with 7 bases that match TRBD1. Per the germline V gene, CDR1 is MNHNS and CDR2 is SASEGT. The CDR3 sequence is 14 residues long. V shed 7 bases, J shed 1 base, and the junction held 3 bases outside the gene matches. CDR3 residues: CASKGQQNTGELFF. In DNA, the CDR3 is TGTGCCAGCAAGGGACAGCAGAACACCGGGGAGCTGTTTTTT.

This clonotype was detected only a few times. V gene TRBV7-8 combines with J gene TRBJ1-1; TRBD1 is a possible D gene (5 bases). Germline CDR1 is SGHVS and CDR2 is FQNEAQ. CDR3 length: 14 residues. V was trimmed by 3 bases and J by 7 bases, leaving 15 bases between them. This CDR3 is CASSFGAYAREAFF. For the CDR3, the DNA is TGTGCCAGCAGCTTTGGGGCCTATGCACGTGAAGCTTTCTTT.

This clonotype was seen repeatedly, ten times or more. This rearrangement joins TRBV5-1 to TRBJ2-2, with TRBD1 matching 9 bases. Germline V gene data show CDR1 as SGHRS and CDR2 as YFSETQ. With 0 bases clipped from V and 4 bases from J, the junction kept 13 bases outside the gene matches. The CDR3 sequence is 19 residues long. The CDR3 DNA reads as TGCGCCAGCAGCTTGGTAGGACAGGGGTTCGCCTTAGGCACCGGGGAGCTGTTTTTT. The encoded protein is CASSLVGQGFALGTGELFF.

By its share, this clonotype is medium-sized. The chain recombines TRBV7-2 with TRBJ2-7; D call uncertain. This CDR3 is 14 amino acids long. Germline V CDR1 and CDR2: SGHTA, FQGNSA. Trimming took 2 bases from V and 0 from J, leaving 8 bases between them. The DNA of the CDR3 is TGTGCCAGCAGCTTACTTCACTCCTCCTACGAGCAGTACTTC. Protein product: CASSLLHSSYEQYF.

This clonotype was found many times. The chain joins TRBV12-3 or TRBV12-4 to TRBJ1-4; D possibly corresponds to TRBD1 (5 bases). The CDR3 is made up of 14 amino acids. V was pared by 6 bases and J by 7 bases, with 15 bases between. CDR3 residues: CASRSARDGEKLFF. CDR3 in DNA: TGTGCCAGCAGGTCTGCCCGGGACGGTGAAAAACTGTTTTTT.

This clonotype was counted between two and nine times. The gene calls are TRBV5-1 and TRBJ1-1, with TRBD1 matching over 10 bases. Germline assignment: CDR1 SGHRS and CDR2 YFSETQ. The CDR3 is 16 residues long. V lost 4 bases and J lost 5; bases outside the gene matches: 11. DNA of the CDR3: TGCGCCAGCAGCACCGGGACAGGGGACGGAGAAACTGAAGCTTTCTTT. Protein sequence: CASSTGTGDGETEAFF.

The chain combines TRBV7-2 with TRBJ2-5, with 15 bases aligning to TRBD2. J lost 2 bases, V lost 1 base, and 2 bases had no gene match. Germline V gives CDR1 SGHTA, CDR2 FQGNSA. CDR3 length: 17 amino acids. This chain's CDR3 is CASSLDGTSGGQETQYF. CDR3 coding DNA: TGTGCCAGCAGCTTAGATGGGACTAGCGGGGGGCAAGAGACCCAGTACTTC.

This clonotype was counted a few times. The V and J genes are TRBV29-1 and TRBJ2-7, with D maybe TRBD2 (6 bases). CDR3 length equals 13 residues. CDR1 is SQVTM and CDR2 is ANQGSEA in the germline V gene. Trimming removed 5 bases from V and 7 bases from J, with 18 bases in between. CDR3 loop: CSVILGLYAEQYF. The DNA for the CDR3 is TGCAGCGTTATATTGGGACTGTACGCGGAGCAGTACTTC.

In this sample, this clonotype turned up many times. This chain joins TRBV5-1 and TRBJ2-5, with TRBD1 as a possible D gene (7 bases). The CDR3 extends over 15 amino acids. Germline-derived CDR1 and CDR2 are SGHRS and YFSETQ. Trimming cost V 0 bases and J 5 bases, with 14 bases left between them. The chain's CDR3 is CASSLDAGGYETQYF. CDR3 nucleotide sequence: TGCGCCAGCAGCTTGGACGCAGGGGGGTATGAGACCCAGTACTTC.

This clonotype showed up just a few times. The DNA of the CDR3 is TGTGCCAGCTCACCAACCGGACGTAGGAGCTCCTACGAGCAGTACTTC. This sequence encodes CASSPTGRRSSYEQYF. The rearrangement joins TRBV18 to TRBJ2-7; unclear D gene. From germline, CDR1 is KGHSH and CDR2 LQKENI. The CDR3 consists of 16 residues. V was pared by 2 bases and J by 0 bases, with 14 bases between.

This clonotype was seen more than once but under ten times. The chain is built from TRBV6-1 and TRBJ2-1, with 12 bases identical to TRBD2. The CDR3 loop spans 15 amino acids. Germline assignment: CDR1 MNHNS and CDR2 SASEGT. Trimming took 5 bases from V and 5 from J; bases not matched to a gene: 4. The CDR3 nucleotides are TGTGCCAGCAGTTTACGACTAGCGGGAGACAATGAGCAGTTCTTC. The encoded protein is CASSLRLAGDNEQFF.

There are a few counts of this clonotype. V gene TRBV5-6 combines with J gene TRBJ1-5; D ambiguous. Trimming took 4 bases from V and 0 from J, leaving 11 bases between them. CDR3 length equals 15 residues. Germline V CDR1 and CDR2: SGHDT, YYEEEE. CDR3 in DNA: TGTGCCAGCAGCGTAGCGGGCTATAGCAATCAGCCCCAGCATTTT. Translating it yields CASSVAGYSNQPQHF.

This clonotype showed up many times. The J gene is TRBJ1-1, the V gene TRBV25-1; a possible D gene is TRBD1 (6 bases). Germline V gives CDR1 MGHDK, CDR2 SYGVNS. V lost 7 bases, J lost 2 bases, and 14 bases lay in between. The CDR3 runs 14 residues. In DNA, the CDR3 is TGTGCCAGCACTCCCGGGACACACAACACTGAAGCTTTCTTT. Its translation: CASTPGTHNTEAFF.

This clonotype was observed at least ten times. The chain carries TRBV7-9 and TRBJ2-7, with 14 bases lining up with TRBD2. The CDR3 covers 15 residues. Losses at the gene ends were 5 bases for V and 4 bases for J; bases not matched to a gene: 4. Germline values: CDR1 SEHNR, CDR2 FQNEAQ (reference sequence). The CDR3 DNA sequence: TGTGCCAGCAGCCCCGGGACTAGCGGGAGTTACGAGCAGTACTTC. It is translated as CASSPGTSGSYEQYF.

The CDR3 loop is CASSKSGGPNTEAFF. The CDR3 DNA is TGCGCCAGCAGTAAGTCAGGGGGCCCGAACACTGAAGCTTTCTTT. The rearrangement uses TRBV4-1 and TRBJ1-1; 8 positions match TRBD1. Germline-derived CDR1 and CDR2 are MGHRA and YSYEKL. The V segment lost 6 bases and the J segment 1 base; nucleotides outside the gene matches: 7. The CDR3 length is 15 residues.

CDR3: CSARQGSDTQYF. Written as DNA, the CDR3 is TGCAGTGCTAGACAGGGATCAGATACGCAGTATTTT. The V call is TRBV20-1, the J call TRBJ2-3, with a possible D match to TRBD1 (5 bases). V shed 2 bases and J shed 4 bases, with 7 bases lying between them. The CDR3 runs to 12 residues. Per the germline V gene, CDR1 is DFQATT and CDR2 is SNEGSKA (reference sequence).

This clonotype has ten or more counts. The chain recombines TRBV20-1 with TRBJ2-5; 9 nucleotides align to TRBD2. This CDR3 has 15 residues. Germline loops: CDR1 DFQATT, CDR2 SNEGSKA (reference sequence). V lost 5 bases to trimming and J lost 4 bases; unmatched junction nucleotides: 11. The CDR3 loop is CSASSREGLGETQYF. The CDR3 DNA reads TGCAGTGCTTCCTCGCGGGAGGGCCTAGGAGAGACCCAGTACTTC.

This clonotype was observed a few times. This rearrangement joins TRBV5-1 to TRBJ2-2; 10 bases agree with TRBD2. CDR1 and CDR2 from the germline V gene are SGHRS and YFSETQ. Germline trimming cut 4 bases from V and 6 bases from J; bases unmatched to any gene: 12. CDR3 length: 17 residues. CDR3 DNA: TGCGCCAGCAGCGCTAGCGGGAGCCCGACTAGGGCCGGGGAGCTGTTTTTT. Residues: CASSASGSPTRAGELFF.

The CDR3 region is CAIRLGLAGGNQETQYF. DNA for the CDR3: TGTGCCATCAGACTGGGACTAGCGGGGGGGAACCAAGAGACCCAGTACTTC. The V gene is TRBV10-3, the J gene TRBJ2-5; 16 nucleotides agree with TRBD2. The CDR3 length is 17 residues. V dropped 6 bases and J dropped 0; count of bases not matched to a gene: 4. Germline assignment: CDR1 ENHRY and CDR2 SYGVKD.

This clonotype was found many times. The chain is built from TRBV12-3 or TRBV12-4 and TRBJ2-1, with D unclear. The germline V and J ends were trimmed by 3 bases and 8 bases, with 8 bases remaining between them. The CDR3 is 12 amino acids. CDR3 loop: CASSFSIDEQFF. CDR3 coding DNA: TGTGCCAGCAGTTTTTCTATCGATGAGCAGTTCTTC.

The chain couples TRBV5-5 to TRBJ2-4; no definite D call. The germline V gene has CDR1 SGHKS and CDR2 YYEKEE (reference sequence). Trimming removed 2 bases at V and 5 bases at J, with 11 bases between. The CDR3 consists of 14 residues. CDR3 nucleotide sequence: TGTGCCAGCAGCTTCGCGTCTAACGAAAACATTCAGTACTTC. Its protein is CASSFASNENIQYF.